These 29 T cell receptor beta chains were all obtained from the same sample, sequenced in a study of T-cell reconstitution after alpha-beta-depleted transplantation in children. TCRbeta library preparation incorporated unique molecular identifiers. TCRdb reprocessed the PCR reads via MiXCR and lists one record per CDR3 protein. The sample records about 400,000 distinct CDR3 sequences, under 20% being singletons. The specimen comprised PBMCs, mostly from graft donor cells, sampled 360 days after TCRalphabeta/CD19-depleted stem cell transplant. These receptors were collected from a boy under two years old who had a stem cell transplant for Wiskott-Aldrich syndrome, so the T cells may come from the graft donor.

A few counts support this clonotype. The rearrangement joins TRBV27 to TRBJ2-7; maybe TRBD2 (6 bases). Germline V gene lookup returns CDR1 MNHEY and CDR2 SMNVEV (reference sequence). V was cut by 5 bases and J by 3 bases, with 11 bases left in between. The CDR3 has 13 amino acids. The CDR3, as DNA: TGTGCCAGCAGTACCGGGACTTTCTACGAGCAGTACTTC. Translation: CASSTGTFYEQYF.

This clonotype was seen only a few times. This rearrangement joins TRBV14 to TRBJ2-7; the D is unclear. The CDR3 runs 12 residues. V was cut by 1 base and J by 9 bases, with 10 bases left in between. Germline values: CDR1 SGHDN, CDR2 FVKESK. The CDR3 loop is CASSQGTSRQYF. CDR3 DNA sequence: TGTGCCAGCAGCCAAGGGACGAGCAGGCAGTACTTC.

This clonotype showed up just a few times. The rearrangement uses TRBV5-1 and TRBJ2-7; D perhaps matches TRBD2 (6 bases). Trimming removed 1 base at V and 2 bases at J, with 16 bases between. The CDR3 consists of 16 residues. Germline V gene data show CDR1 as SGHRS and CDR2 as YFSETQ. For the CDR3, the DNA is TGCGCCAGCAGCTTGCGACCGGGACTGCTCACCTACGAGCAGTACTTC. This encodes CASSLRPGLLTYEQYF.

This clonotype was picked up a small number of times. The gene calls are TRBV12-3 or TRBV12-4 and TRBJ2-1, with TRBD2 identical over 9 bases. This CDR3 comprises 15 residues. V was clipped by 6 bases and J by 6 bases; unmatched bases: 9. The DNA of the CDR3 is TGTGCCAGCAGCAATAGCGGGGGACCTGGCAATGAGCAGTTCTTC. Protein product: CASSNSGGPGNEQFF.

For the CDR3, the DNA is TGTGCCAGCAGGACCAGGGTCCGCACAGATACGCAGTATTTT. Amino acid sequence: CASRTRVRTDTQYF. The V call is TRBV12-3 or TRBV12-4, the J call TRBJ2-3; maybe TRBD1 (5 bases). This CDR3 has 14 residues. V lost 6 bases and J lost 1, with 11 bases in between.

J is TRBJ2-7 and V is TRBV19; D not resolved. The CDR3 extends over 11 amino acids. Trimming took off 4 bases at V and 5 bases at J, with 6 bases between the two ends. The germline CDR1 and CDR2 sequences are LNHDA and SQIVND (reference sequence). Written as DNA, the CDR3 is TGTGCCAGTAGTACCGAAGACGAGCAGTACTTC. Its translation: CASSTEDEQYF.

A few counts support this clonotype. The CDR3 is CASSQSTGSGYGYTF. The CDR3 nucleotides read TGCGCCAGCAGCCAATCGACAGGGTCCGGCTATGGCTACACCTTC. The gene calls are TRBV5-1 and TRBJ1-2; 7 nucleotides agree with TRBD1. Germline CDR1 SGHRS, CDR2 YFSETQ. The ends lost 4 bases at V and 4 bases at J; junction bases unmatched: 10. The CDR3 sequence is 15 residues long.

This clonotype was picked up a small number of times. V gene TRBV27 combines with J gene TRBJ2-5, with TRBD2 identical over 7 bases. In germline, CDR1 is MNHEY, CDR2 SMNVEV (reference sequence). The V and J ends lost 4 bases and 2 bases, in that order; junction bases with no gene match: 7. CDR3 length: 15 amino acids. CDR3 region: CASSYLLGGQETQYF. CDR3 bases: TGTGCCAGCAGTTACCTCCTGGGGGGGCAAGAGACCCAGTACTTC.

This clonotype was recorded many times. The chain joins TRBV12-5 to TRBJ2-2; 11 bases line up with TRBD2. The V segment lost 6 bases and the J segment 0 bases; nucleotides outside the gene matches: 9. The CDR3 has 18 residues. CDR1 and CDR2 from the germline V gene are LGHNT and FRNRAP. In DNA form, the CDR3 reads TGTGCTAGTGGGGAGCCCATAGCGGGAGGGCCGAACACCGGGGAGCTGTTTTTT. The encoded protein is CASGEPIAGGPNTGELFF.

The J gene is TRBJ2-7, the V gene TRBV5-1; D is ambiguous. This CDR3 region has 14 residues. Germline lookup yields CDR1 SGHRS and CDR2 YFSETQ. Between the trimmed V and J ends, which lost 7 bases and 2 bases, there was a span of 16 bases. CDR3 in amino acids: CASSDPVLPYEQYF. The CDR3 nucleotides read TGCGCCAGCTCGGACCCCGTCTTACCCTACGAGCAGTACTTC.

The chain joins TRBV30 to TRBJ2-2; 7 bases align to TRBD1. CDR3 length equals 13 residues. Unmatched junction bases numbered 7, after V lost 5 bases and J lost 7 bases. CDR1 is GTSNPN, CDR2 SVGIG, per germline (reference sequence). The CDR3 DNA follows: TGTGCCTGGGGGACAGACTGTATCGGGGAGCTGTTTTTT. Amino acids: CAWGTDCIGELFF.

In this sample, this clonotype turned up a few times. The rearrangement uses TRBV20-1 and TRBJ2-3, with TRBD1 identical over 7 bases. J gave up 3 bases and V 6 bases, and 3 bases lay outside the gene matches. CDR3 length: 12 residues. CDR1 and CDR2 (germline): DFQATT, SNEGSKA (reference sequence). The CDR3 sequence: CSAPTGTDTQYF. DNA of the CDR3: TGCAGTGCACCGACAGGGACAGATACGCAGTATTTT.

This clonotype was observed many times. The chain uses TRBV4-1 and TRBJ1-2; no reliable D call. The CDR3 length is 13 residues. Germline V lookup: CDR1 MGHRA, CDR2 YSYEKL. Deletions cut 1 base from V and 2 bases from J, with 5 bases between. The CDR3 sequence: CASSQVVNYGYTF. The CDR3 nucleotides are TGCGCCAGCAGCCAAGTCGTGAACTATGGCTACACCTTC.

The genes are TRBV12-5 and TRBJ1-1, with no clear D. Trimming removed 5 bases from V and 1 base from J, with 11 bases in between. This CDR3 has 14 residues. Germline V gene data show CDR1 as LGHNT and CDR2 as FRNRAP. The CDR3 DNA reads as TGTGCTAGTGGTCCGCGGACGGAGAACACTGAAGCTTTCTTT. Translation: CASGPRTENTEAFF.

The CDR3 bases are TGCGCCAGCAGCCACCGACTAGCGGTGAACACCGGGGAGCTGTTTTTT. Translated: CASSHRLAVNTGELFF. The chain carries TRBV4-3 and TRBJ2-2; 9 positions agree with TRBD2. Trimming cost V 3 bases and J 1 base; bases outside gene matches: 3. Germline V gene data show CDR1 as LGHNA and CDR2 as YSLEER. This CDR3 has 16 amino acids.

This chain uses TRBV29-1 with TRBJ2-4, with TRBD2 as a possible D gene (6 bases). Trimming shortened V by 7 bases and J by 0 bases, and 19 bases separated the two germline ends. The CDR3 runs 16 residues. Looked up from germline, CDR1 is SQVTM and CDR2 is ANQGSEA. CDR3: CSALGTAGLAKNIQYF. The DNA for the CDR3 is TGCAGCGCCCTCGGAACCGCGGGGCTAGCCAAAAACATTCAGTACTTC. Combining the CDR3 with reference TRBV29-1 and TRBJ2-4 gives the whole variable domain SAVISQKPSRDICQRGTSLTIQCQVDSQVTMMFWYRQQPGQSLTLIATANQGSEATYESGFVIDKFPISRPNLTFSTLTVSNMSPEDSSIYLCSALGTAGLAKNIQYFGAGTRLSVL.

This clonotype has just a few counts. The chain employs TRBV5-1 and TRBJ2-1; D is possibly TRBD1 (6 bases). The CDR3 has 15 residues. V lost 4 bases to trimming and J lost 1 base, with 12 bases between them. CDR1 and CDR2 (germline): SGHRS, YFSETQ. The CDR3 here is CASSPGTRSYNEQFF. In DNA form, the CDR3 reads TGCGCCAGCAGCCCAGGGACACGGTCCTACAATGAGCAGTTCTTC.

This rearrangement joins TRBV12-3 or TRBV12-4 to TRBJ2-2, with 7 bases lining up with TRBD1. The CDR3 extends over 13 amino acids. After removal of 5 bases from V and 7 bases from J, the junction contained 4 bases not matched to a gene. CDR3 in DNA: TGTGCCAGCAGTCTGACAGGGCTCGGGGAGCTGTTTTTT. Encoded protein: CASSLTGLGELFF.

This clonotype was detected only a few times. This rearrangement joins TRBV7-9 to TRBJ2-1; D is ambiguous. Germline CDR1 reads SEHNR; CDR2 reads FQNEAQ (reference sequence). This CDR3 spans 16 amino acids. Deletions cut 1 base from V and 0 bases from J, with 10 bases between. The CDR3 reads CASSLVRTASYNEQFF. The CDR3 DNA sequence: TGTGCCAGCAGCTTAGTTCGTACAGCCTCCTACAATGAGCAGTTCTTC.

The table lists this clonotype with a few counts. The chain joins TRBV13 to TRBJ2-2, with 7 bases matching TRBD1. The CDR3 runs 15 residues. Germline V CDR1 and CDR2: PRHDT, FYEKMQ (reference sequence). V lost 5 bases and J lost 7; bases outside the gene matches: 10. The CDR3 region is CASSARDSFVGELFF. The CDR3 bases are TGTGCCAGCAGCGCCCGGGACAGCTTCGTCGGGGAGCTGTTTTTT. Looking up the rest from reference TRBV13 and TRBJ2-2 gives the full variable domain: AAGVIQSPRHLIKEKRETATLKCYPIPRHDTVYWYQQGPGQDPQFLISFYEKMQSDKGSIPDRFSAQQFSDYHSELNMSSLELGDSALYFCASSARDSFVGELFFGEGSRLTVL.

The chain couples TRBV7-9 to TRBJ2-5, with D possibly called TRBD1 or TRBD2 (6 bases each). This CDR3 has 15 amino acids. The V end lost 0 bases, the J end lost 4 bases, and 12 bases lay between the germline ends. Per the germline V gene, CDR1 is SEHNR and CDR2 is FQNEAQ (reference sequence). The CDR3 sequence: CASSLATGGGETQYF. The CDR3 DNA sequence: TGTGCCAGCAGCTTAGCAACCGGGGGCGGAGAGACCCAGTACTTC.

This clonotype occurred a few times. The chain carries TRBV20-1 and TRBJ1-1; no reliable D call. Germline V lookup: CDR1 DFQATT, CDR2 SNEGSKA (reference sequence). V was pared by 3 bases and J by 1 base, with 12 bases between. The CDR3 spans 14 residues. The CDR3 region has the DNA TGCAGTGCTAGGCCACATCGGAAGAACACTGAAGCTTTCTTT. This sequence encodes CSARPHRKNTEAFF.

This clonotype was seen repeatedly, ten times or more. This chain uses TRBV5-6 with TRBJ2-1; 9 nucleotides line up with TRBD2. V dropped 3 bases and J dropped 5; count of bases not matched to a gene: 6. The germline gives CDR1 SGHDT, CDR2 YYEEEE. This CDR3 is built from 15 residues. CDR3 sequence (DNA): TGTGCCAGCAGCTCCGGACTAGCGCCACACAATGAGCAGTTCTTC. Residues: CASSSGLAPHNEQFF.

As DNA, the CDR3 is TGTGCCAGCAGCCCTCCGACGAGGGGGCGCGAGACCCAGTACTTC. Encoded protein: CASSPPTRGRETQYF. This sequence joins TRBV5-6 and TRBJ2-5; 7 bases align to TRBD1. Germline loops: CDR1 SGHDT, CDR2 YYEEEE. CDR3 size: 15 residues. V gave up 4 bases and J gave up 5 bases; unmatched junction bases: 11.

This clonotype came up a few times. This chain uses TRBV11-3 with TRBJ2-1; D gene unclear. CDR3 length equals 14 residues. Deletions cut 2 bases from V and 7 bases from J, with 12 bases between. The V gene's germline CDR1 is SGHNT and CDR2 YENEEA. The CDR3 is CASSLTRILNEQFF. CDR3 coding DNA: TGTGCCAGCAGCTTAACAAGGATATTAAATGAGCAGTTCTTC.

The CDR3 sequence is CASRSGQGIDEQYF. The CDR3 nucleotides read TGTGCAAGTCGCTCGGGACAGGGGATCGACGAGCAGTACTTC. The rearrangement joins TRBV12-2 to TRBJ2-7; the D segment call TRBD1 is taken from the table without a DNA check. TRBV12-2 has pseudogene status. The CDR3 loop spans 14 amino acids.

The CDR3 loop reads CSARDLLAEPYEQYF. The DNA of the CDR3 is TGCAGTGCTAGAGATCTACTAGCGGAGCCCTACGAGCAGTACTTC. The chain carries TRBV20-1 and TRBJ2-7, with TRBD2 matching 8 bases. J was trimmed by 2 bases and V by 0 bases; bases with no gene match: 6. The CDR3 is 15 amino acids. CDR1 and CDR2 from the germline V gene are DFQATT and SNEGSKA (reference sequence).

This clonotype was detected ten times or more. An end of the junction does not agree with germline; a read error may underlie this. The chain uses TRBV5-1 and TRBJ1-2, with D tentatively TRBD1 (5 bases). The CDR3 has 12 amino acids. Looked up from germline, CDR1 is SGHRS and CDR2 is YFSETQ. CDR3 region: CASSPGGYGYTF. The CDR3 nucleotides read TGTGCCAGCAGCCCCGGGGGCTATGGCTACACCTTC.

The V gene is TRBV6-5, the J gene TRBJ2-1; TRBD2 might be the D (6 bases). In germline, CDR1 is MNHEY, CDR2 SVGAGI. The CDR3 sequence is 16 residues long. Trimming cost V 2 bases and J 5 bases, with 16 bases left between them. The CDR3 region has the DNA TGTGCCAGCAGTTACCCCCGGGGGAGGAGACACAATGAGCAGTTCTTC. It encodes CASSYPRGRRHNEQFF.